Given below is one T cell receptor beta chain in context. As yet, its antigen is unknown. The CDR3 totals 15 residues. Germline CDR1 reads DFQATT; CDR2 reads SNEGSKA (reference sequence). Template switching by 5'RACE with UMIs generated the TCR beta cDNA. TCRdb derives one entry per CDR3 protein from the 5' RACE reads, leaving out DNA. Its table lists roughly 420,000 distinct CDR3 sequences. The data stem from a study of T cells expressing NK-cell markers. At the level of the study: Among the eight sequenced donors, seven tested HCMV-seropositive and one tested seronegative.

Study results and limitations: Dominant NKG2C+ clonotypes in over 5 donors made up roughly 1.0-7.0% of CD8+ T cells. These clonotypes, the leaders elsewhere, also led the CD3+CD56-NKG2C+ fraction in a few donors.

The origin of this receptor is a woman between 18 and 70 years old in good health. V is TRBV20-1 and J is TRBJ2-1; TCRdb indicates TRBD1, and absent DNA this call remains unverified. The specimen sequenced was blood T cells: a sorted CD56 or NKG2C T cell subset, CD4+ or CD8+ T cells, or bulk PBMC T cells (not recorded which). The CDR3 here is CSARPSNRGRNEQFF.